The rows below give T cell receptor beta chains drawn from one sample of a study of graft-versus-host responses after intestinal transplantation. Sequencing was performed with immunoSEQ multiplex PCR; in TCRdb, only in-frame clones are kept and a portion is missing. The table shows 13,000 or so clones, with around two fifths occurring only once. The sample in question was alloreactive CD4+ T cells from a mixed lymphocyte reaction culture, obtained before intestinal transplant. Receptors were obtained from a human patient who received an intestinal transplant. The CDR3 runs from the conserved cysteine through the conserved F or W. D genes are given only for firm matches. Clone sizes are given selectively: once, few, many, or a class where the clone is expanded.

TGTGCCAGCAGCTTGTTAGGGGTTCTCACCGGGGAGCTGTTTTTT	CASSLLGVLTGELFF	TRBV7-2	TRBJ2-2	-	-
TGTGCCAGCAGCTCCCAGGGGGGACATACGCTCTATGGCTACACCTTC	CASSSQGGHTLYGYTF	TRBV7-2	TRBJ1-2	TRBD1	few
TGTGCCAGCAGCGAGGGCGGCGGACTAACCGGGGAGCTGTTTTTT	CASSEGGGLTGELFF	TRBV7-9	TRBJ2-2	-	-
TGTGCCAGCAGCTTAGTAGGGGATAGCAATCAGCCCCAGCATTTT	CASSLVGDSNQPQHF	TRBV7-2	TRBJ1-5	-	few
TGTGCCAGCAGTTACCAGGGGGTCGGCTATGGCTACACCTTC	CASSYQGVGYGYTF	TRBV6-5	TRBJ1-2	TRBD1	-
TGTGCCAGCAGTCTTGGGGGCGCAGGTAATTCACCCCTCCACTTT	CASSLGGAGNSPLHF	TRBV6-6	TRBJ1-6	-	few
TGTGCCAGCTCACTCTTAGCGGGGGAGGAGGAGACCCAGTACTTC	CASSLLAGEEETQYF	TRBV18	TRBJ2-5	TRBD2	-
TGTGCCAGCTCTCCCGGGACAGTCAACACCGGGGAGCTGTTTTTT	CASSPGTVNTGELFF	TRBV18	TRBJ2-2	TRBD1	-
TGTGCCAGCTCACCGGGACAGGGGACTGAAGCTTTCTTT	CASSPGQGTEAFF	TRBV18	TRBJ1-1	TRBD1	-
TGTGCCAGCAGCTTAGAACTTTTTAGAGAGACCCAGTACTTC	CASSLELFRETQYF	TRBV11-2	TRBJ2-5	-	-
TGTGCCAGCAGCAAAGAGGATAGCGGCACCTACGAGCAGTACTTC	CASSKEDSGTYEQYF	TRBV21-1	TRBJ2-7	-	-
TGTGCCAGCAGCTTAGTTCACCCGGGACTAGCGGGGAGCGAGCAGTACTTC	CASSLVHPGLAGSEQYF	TRBV7-2	TRBJ2-7	TRBD2	few
TGTGCTAGTGGTTTGGTAATGAGGGTACCTGGGGCCAACGTCCTGACTTTC	CASGLVMRVPGANVLTF	TRBV12-5	TRBJ2-6	-	-
TGCGCCAGCAGCCAAGGCAGCGGCGGAGGCACAGATACGCAGTATTTT	CASSQGSGGGTDTQYF	TRBV4-3	TRBJ2-3	-	few
TGTGCCAGCAGACGACAGGGGGCCAGTGGCTACACCTTC	CASRRQGASGYTF	TRBV6-5	TRBJ1-2	TRBD1	-
TGTGCCAGCAAGTTTTTTGGGGCTGCAACTAATGAAAAACTGTTTTTT	CASKFFGAATNEKLFF	TRBV27	TRBJ1-4	-	few
TGTGCCAGCAGTTCGGTCCGACTCCCCGGCGAGCAGTACTTC	CASSSVRLPGEQYF	TRBV6-5	TRBJ2-7	-	-
TGTGCCAGCAGTCGAAAGGGACTAGCGGAGCGCTTAGCCAAAAACATTCAGTACTTC	CASSRKGLAERLAKNIQYF	TRBV7-6	TRBJ2-4	TRBD2	-
TGTGCCAGCAGCAAATTCGACAGGGGGCGCACCGGGGAGCTGTTTTTT	CASSKFDRGRTGELFF	TRBV5-6	TRBJ2-2	TRBD1	once
TGCGCCAGCAGCTTGTCCGGGGTCCCTTACGAGCAGTACTTC	CASSLSGVPYEQYF	TRBV5-1	TRBJ2-7	-	few
TGTGCCAGCAGTTTTTACAGGGGGCGGGAGACCCAGTACTTC	CASSFYRGRETQYF	TRBV2	TRBJ2-5	TRBD1	few
TGTGCCTGGAGTTACAGCTTAGGGGCAGCTTATAACACTGAAGCTTTCTTT	CAWSYSLGAAYNTEAFF	TRBV30	TRBJ1-1	-	-
TGTGCCAGTAGAGAGGGAAATCAGCCCCAGCATTTT	CASREGNQPQHF	TRBV19	TRBJ1-5	-	few
TGTGCCAGCAGCCGGGACTACTCCTACGAGCAGTACTTC	CASSRDYSYEQYF	TRBV9	TRBJ2-7	TRBD2	-
TGTGCCAGCAGCTTAGATCAAGACAGATACTATGGCTACACCTTC	CASSLDQDRYYGYTF	TRBV11-2	TRBJ1-2	-	-
TGTGCCATCAGCACTCCACGGGGGGGCCGCGATACGCAGTATTTT	CAISTPRGGRDTQYF	TRBV10-3	TRBJ2-3	TRBD2	-
TGTGCCAGCAGCTTAGATCAAGAGCGGGGGTTATACGAGCAGTACTTC	CASSLDQERGLYEQYF	TRBV11-2	TRBJ2-7	TRBD2	-
TGTGCCAGCGGACAGATTAATGAAAAACTGTTTTTT	CASGQINEKLFF	TRBV6-5	TRBJ1-4	-	-
TGTGCCAGCAGCCAGGACAGGGTCGCCGAGCAGTACTTC	CASSQDRVAEQYF	TRBV11-2	TRBJ2-7	TRBD1	few
TGTGCCAGCTCCCGGACAGGGGGCTTCAATGAGCAGTTCTTC	CASSRTGGFNEQFF	TRBV6-1	TRBJ2-1	TRBD1	-
TGTGCCAGCTCACCCGGACTCTCTGGAAACACCATATATTTT	CASSPGLSGNTIYF	TRBV18	TRBJ1-3	-	-
TGTGCCAGCAGCTCCTGGGACAGCGGCTATAATTCACCCCTCCACTTT	CASSSWDSGYNSPLHF	TRBV11-2	TRBJ1-6	TRBD1	few
TGTGCCAGCAGCTTGAACTTGTACTCCTACAATGAGCAGTTCTTC	CASSLNLYSYNEQFF	TRBV5-6	TRBJ2-1	-	few
TGTGCCAGCAGAAAACTTAACGAGCAGTACTTC	CASRKLNEQYF	TRBV6-5	TRBJ2-7	-	-
TGTGCCTGGCGAACCGGGTCCTATAATTCACCCCTCCACTTT	CAWRTGSYNSPLHF	TRBV30	TRBJ1-6	-	-
TGCGCCAGCAGTGAGTCCGGGAACTATGGCTACACCTTC	CASSESGNYGYTF	TRBV10-1	TRBJ1-2	-	medium-sized
TGTGCCAGCTCACCACAAACAGGGATTGAAAAACTGTTTTTT	CASSPQTGIEKLFF	TRBV18	TRBJ1-4	-	-
TGCGCCAGCAGCTCATCAAGCTTGGGGAGTTCCTACGAGCAGTACTTC	CASSSSSLGSSYEQYF	TRBV5-1	TRBJ2-7	-	few
TGTGCCAGCAGCTTTCTGACTAGCGGGGGTCGCGGGGGCCAGTACTTC	CASSFLTSGGRGGQYF	TRBV7-8	TRBJ2-5	TRBD2	-
TGTGCCAGCAGCTTAGCGCTAGAGGGAAACACCGGGGAGCTGTTTTTT	CASSLALEGNTGELFF	TRBV7-2	TRBJ2-2	-	-
TGTGCCAGCTCACCATTTGCTATGGGACTAGCGGGGAGGACAGATACGCAGTATTTT	CASSPFAMGLAGRTDTQYF	TRBV18	TRBJ2-3	TRBD2	once
TGTGCCAGCTCACCGTCACAGGGCCCTTACGAGCAGTACTTC	CASSPSQGPYEQYF	TRBV18	TRBJ2-7	-	-
TGTGCCAGCAGCTTAGCAGGCACTACCAACACCGGGGAGCTGTTTTTT	CASSLAGTTNTGELFF	TRBV7-9	TRBJ2-2	-	few
TGTGCCAGCAGCTTAGCAAGGGACACTAACTATGGCTACACCTTC	CASSLARDTNYGYTF	TRBV7-9	TRBJ1-2	-	-
TGCGCCAGTCGTCAACGGACTCAAGGCGGCTACACCTTC	CASRQRTQGGYTF	TRBV5-1	TRBJ1-2	-	-
TGTGCTAGTGGTTTGGTACTATGGGGGACATCTGATAATTCACCCCTCCACTTT	CASGLVLWGTSDNSPLHF	TRBV12-5	TRBJ1-6	-	-
TGTGCCAGCATGCACGGGACAGGGTTCACCGGGGAGCTGTTTTTT	CASMHGTGFTGELFF	TRBV6-1	TRBJ2-2	TRBD1	-
TGTGCCAGCTCACTCAATTTGGCGACAGCGAACACTGAAGCTTTCTTT	CASSLNLATANTEAFF	TRBV18	TRBJ1-1	-	few
TGCGCCAGCAGCTTAACGTTACAGGGGACTGAAGCTTTCTTT	CASSLTLQGTEAFF	TRBV5-1	TRBJ1-1	TRBD1	medium-sized
TGTGCCAGCAGCTTACTCAGGGGTGGGTATGGCTACACCTTC	CASSLLRGGYGYTF	TRBV11-2	TRBJ1-2	-	few
TGTGCCAGCAGCTTACAGCCTCGGACTAGCGGGGGCCTCACAGATACGCAGTATTTT	CASSLQPRTSGGLTDTQYF	TRBV7-2	TRBJ2-3	TRBD2	few